Below, one TCR beta chain is given with its context. Its antigen is unidentified. Trimming took off 10 bases at V and 6 bases at J, with 7 bases between the two ends. This CDR3 has 9 residues. The PCR contained 60 Vbeta and 13 Jbeta primers. The repertoire was sequenced with immunoSEQ multiplex PCR; TCRdb's copy has only in-frame clones and lacks some. In the table there are approximately 140,000 clones, 80% to 85% of which are singletons. This entry belongs to a study of cytomegalovirus exposure and HLA in healthy donors. The study, taken as a whole, reports: Earlier results showed most TCR beta V segments being productive about 87% or about 30% of the time. Upon later analysis, HLA-associated TCR beta chains proved more clonally expanded than other, equally common chains. With high specificity and sensitivity, the classifier reportedly diagnosed cytomegalovirus status.

The specimen sequenced was PBMCs. This sequence was found in a male donor in good health and CMV-seropositive. The chain is built from TRBV23-1 and TRBJ2-7, with D unclear. TRBV23-1 is an ORF, with its function uncertain. The CDR3 bases are TGCGCCACCCCTAGCGAGCAGTACTTC. Translating gives CATPSEQYF.